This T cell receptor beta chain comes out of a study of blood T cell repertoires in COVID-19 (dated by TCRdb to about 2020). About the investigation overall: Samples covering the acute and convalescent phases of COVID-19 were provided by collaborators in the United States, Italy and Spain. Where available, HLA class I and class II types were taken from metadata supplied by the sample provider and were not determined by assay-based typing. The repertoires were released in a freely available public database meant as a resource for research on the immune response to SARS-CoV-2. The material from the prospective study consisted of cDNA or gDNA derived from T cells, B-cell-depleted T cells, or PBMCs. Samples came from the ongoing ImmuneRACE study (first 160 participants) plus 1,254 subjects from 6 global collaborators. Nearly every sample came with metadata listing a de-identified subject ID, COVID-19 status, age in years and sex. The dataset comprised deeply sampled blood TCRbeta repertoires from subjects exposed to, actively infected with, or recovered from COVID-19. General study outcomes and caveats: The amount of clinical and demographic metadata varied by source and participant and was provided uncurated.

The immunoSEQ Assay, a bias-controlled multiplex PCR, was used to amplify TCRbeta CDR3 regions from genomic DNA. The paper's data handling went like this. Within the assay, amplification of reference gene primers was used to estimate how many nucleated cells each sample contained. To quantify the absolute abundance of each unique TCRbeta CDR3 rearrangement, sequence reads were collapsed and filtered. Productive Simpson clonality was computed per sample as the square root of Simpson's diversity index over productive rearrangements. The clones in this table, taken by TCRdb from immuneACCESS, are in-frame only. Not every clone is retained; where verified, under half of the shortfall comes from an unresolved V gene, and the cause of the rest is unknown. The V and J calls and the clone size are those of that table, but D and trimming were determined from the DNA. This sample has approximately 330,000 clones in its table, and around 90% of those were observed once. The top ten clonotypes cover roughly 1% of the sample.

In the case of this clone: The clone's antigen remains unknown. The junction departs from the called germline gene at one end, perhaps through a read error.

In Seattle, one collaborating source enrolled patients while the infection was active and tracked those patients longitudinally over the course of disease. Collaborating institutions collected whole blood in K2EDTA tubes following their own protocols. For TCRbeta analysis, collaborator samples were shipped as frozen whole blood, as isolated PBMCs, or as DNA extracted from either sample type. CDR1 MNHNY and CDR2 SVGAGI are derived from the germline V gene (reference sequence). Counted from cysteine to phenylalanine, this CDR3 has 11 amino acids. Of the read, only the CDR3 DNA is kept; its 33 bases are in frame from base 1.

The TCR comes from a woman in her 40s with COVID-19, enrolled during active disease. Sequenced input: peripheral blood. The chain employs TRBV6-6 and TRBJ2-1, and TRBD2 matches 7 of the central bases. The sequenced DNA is TGTGCCAGCAGTTACGGGAGGGAGCGGTTCTTC. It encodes CASSYGRERFF.